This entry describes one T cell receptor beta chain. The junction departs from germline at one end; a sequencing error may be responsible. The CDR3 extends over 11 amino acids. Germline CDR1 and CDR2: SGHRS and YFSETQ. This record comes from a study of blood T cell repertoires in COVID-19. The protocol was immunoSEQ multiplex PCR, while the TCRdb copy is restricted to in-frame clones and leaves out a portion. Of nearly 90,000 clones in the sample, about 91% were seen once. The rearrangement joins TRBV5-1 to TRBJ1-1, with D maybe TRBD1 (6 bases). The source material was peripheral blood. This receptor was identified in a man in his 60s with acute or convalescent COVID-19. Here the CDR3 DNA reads TGCGCCAGCAGCTTGTTTGGGGACAAATACTTT. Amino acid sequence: CASSLFGDKYF.